The clone carrying this T cell receptor beta chain appeared a single time. What it binds is not known. Investigators prepared the TCR beta libraries by applying iRepertoire HTBI primers and Arm-PCR of CDR3 regions. TCRdb reprocessed the multiplex PCR reads via MiXCR and lists one record per CDR3 protein. This table holds hundreds of thousands of distinct CDR3 sequences, around 15% found once. Time point meaning: newly diagnosed GD, antithyroid drugs for less than 3 months. RNA from PBMCs was the source of the TCR library. This sample is drawn from a study of regulatory T cells in long-lasting Graves disease. Notes on the study in general: Favored gene segments in persistent disease were TRBV28, TRBJ1-2 and TRBJ2-5.

The CDR3 contains 18 residues. Germline lookup yields CDR1 MNHEY and CDR2 SMNVEV (reference sequence). V dropped 5 bases and J dropped 2; count of bases not matched to a gene: 7. A further study also used this sample, focusing on T cells in Graves' hyperthyroidism and ophthalmopathy.

This clonotype originated in a woman aged 30 to 39 with Graves disease. The rearrangement uses TRBV27 and TRBJ2-1; 15 bases align to TRBD2. The sample consisted of peripheral blood mononuclear cells (PBMCs), taken at new diagnosis, from a patient treated with antithyroid drugs. The CDR3 bases are TGTGCCAGCAGTCGGGGACTAGCGGGAGGCAGACCCTACAATGAGCAGTTCTTC. This encodes CASSRGLAGGRPYNEQFF.